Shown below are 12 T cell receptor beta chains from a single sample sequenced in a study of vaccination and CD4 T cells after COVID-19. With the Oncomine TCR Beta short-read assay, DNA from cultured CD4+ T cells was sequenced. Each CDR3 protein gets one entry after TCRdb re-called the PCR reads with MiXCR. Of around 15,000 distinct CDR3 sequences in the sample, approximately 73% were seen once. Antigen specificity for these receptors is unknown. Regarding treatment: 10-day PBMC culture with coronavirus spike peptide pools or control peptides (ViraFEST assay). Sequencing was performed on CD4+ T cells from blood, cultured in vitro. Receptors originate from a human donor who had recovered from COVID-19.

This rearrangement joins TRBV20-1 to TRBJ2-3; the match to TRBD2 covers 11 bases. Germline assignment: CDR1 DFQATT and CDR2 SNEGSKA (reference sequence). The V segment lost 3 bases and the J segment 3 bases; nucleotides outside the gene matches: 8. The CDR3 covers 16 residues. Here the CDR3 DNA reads TGCAGTGCTAGCCACGCACTAGCGGGAGTAACAGATACGCAGTATTTT. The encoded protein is CSASHALAGVTDTQYF.

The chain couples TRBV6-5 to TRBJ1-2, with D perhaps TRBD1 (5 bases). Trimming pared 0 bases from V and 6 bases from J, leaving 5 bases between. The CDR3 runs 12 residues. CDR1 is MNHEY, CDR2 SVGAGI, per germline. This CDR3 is CASSYSDNGYTF. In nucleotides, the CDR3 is TGTGCCAGCAGTTACTCGGACAATGGCTACACCTTC.

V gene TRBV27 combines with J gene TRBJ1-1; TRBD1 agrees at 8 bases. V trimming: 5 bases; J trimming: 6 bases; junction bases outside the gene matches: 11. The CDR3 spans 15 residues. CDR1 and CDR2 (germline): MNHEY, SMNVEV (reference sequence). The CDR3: CASSPIPTGAAEAFF. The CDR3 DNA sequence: TGTGCCAGCAGTCCGATACCGACAGGGGCGGCTGAAGCTTTCTTT.

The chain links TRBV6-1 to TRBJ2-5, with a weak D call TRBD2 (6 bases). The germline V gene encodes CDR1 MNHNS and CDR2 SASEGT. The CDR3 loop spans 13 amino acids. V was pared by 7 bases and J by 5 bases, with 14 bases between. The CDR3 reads CASTRMGGETQYF. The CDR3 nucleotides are TGTGCCAGCACGAGAATGGGGGGTGAGACCCAGTACTTC.

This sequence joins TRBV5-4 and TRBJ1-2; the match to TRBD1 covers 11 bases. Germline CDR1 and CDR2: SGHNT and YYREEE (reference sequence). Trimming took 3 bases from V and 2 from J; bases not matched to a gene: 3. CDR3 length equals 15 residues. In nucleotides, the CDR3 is TGTGCCAGCAGCTGGGGACAGGGGGTAAACTATGGCTACACCTTC. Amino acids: CASSWGQGVNYGYTF.

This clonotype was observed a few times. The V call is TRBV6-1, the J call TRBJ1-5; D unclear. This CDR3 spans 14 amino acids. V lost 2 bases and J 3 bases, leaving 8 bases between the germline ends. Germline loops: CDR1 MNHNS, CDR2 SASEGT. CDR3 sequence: CASSESPINQPQHF. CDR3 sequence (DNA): TGTGCCAGCAGTGAAAGTCCGATCAATCAGCCCCAGCATTTT.

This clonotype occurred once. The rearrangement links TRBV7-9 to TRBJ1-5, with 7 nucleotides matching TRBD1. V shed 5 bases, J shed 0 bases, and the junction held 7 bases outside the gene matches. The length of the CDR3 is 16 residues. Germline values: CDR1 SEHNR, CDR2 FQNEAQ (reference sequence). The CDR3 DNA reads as TGTGCCAGCAGCCTAGGGACAGTTTATAGCAATCAGCCCCAGCATTTT. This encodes CASSLGTVYSNQPQHF. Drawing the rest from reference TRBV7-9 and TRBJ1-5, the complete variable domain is DTGVSQNPRHKITKRGQNVTFRCDPISEHNRLYWYRQTLGQGPEFLTYFQNEAQLEKSRLLSDRFSAERPKGSFSTLEIQRTEQGDSAMYLCASSLGTVYSNQPQHFGDGTRLSIL.

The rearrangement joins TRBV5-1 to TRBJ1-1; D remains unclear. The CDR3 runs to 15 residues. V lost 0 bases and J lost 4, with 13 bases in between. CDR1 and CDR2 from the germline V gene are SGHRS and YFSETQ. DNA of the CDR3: TGCGCCAGCAGCTTGGAACCAGGTTGGGTCACTGAAGCTTTCTTT. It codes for CASSLEPGWVTEAFF.

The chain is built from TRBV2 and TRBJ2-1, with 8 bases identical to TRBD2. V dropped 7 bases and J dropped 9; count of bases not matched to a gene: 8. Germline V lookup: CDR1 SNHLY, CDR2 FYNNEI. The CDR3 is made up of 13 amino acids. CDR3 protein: CASNGRARGEQFF. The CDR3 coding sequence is TGTGCCAGCAACGGGAGGGCCAGGGGTGAGCAGTTCTTC.

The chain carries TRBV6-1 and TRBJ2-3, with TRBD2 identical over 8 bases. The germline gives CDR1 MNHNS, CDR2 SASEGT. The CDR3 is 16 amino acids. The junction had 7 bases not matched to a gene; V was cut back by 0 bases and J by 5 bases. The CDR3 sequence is CASSEAPGGGRDTQYF. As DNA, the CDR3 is TGTGCCAGCAGTGAAGCGCCCGGCGGGGGGCGAGATACGCAGTATTTT.

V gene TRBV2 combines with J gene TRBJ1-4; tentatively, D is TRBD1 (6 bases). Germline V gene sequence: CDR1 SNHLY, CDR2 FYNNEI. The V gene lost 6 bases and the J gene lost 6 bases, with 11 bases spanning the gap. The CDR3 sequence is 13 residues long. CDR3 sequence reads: CASSLNRDEKLFF. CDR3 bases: TGTGCCAGCAGCCTGAACAGGGATGAAAAACTGTTTTTT.

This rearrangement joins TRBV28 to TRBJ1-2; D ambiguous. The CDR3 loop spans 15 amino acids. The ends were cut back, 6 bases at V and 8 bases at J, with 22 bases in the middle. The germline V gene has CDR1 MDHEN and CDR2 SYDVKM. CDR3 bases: TGTGCCAGCAGGTCTCCGGGCCTAACCTATCGGGGCTACACCTTC. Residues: CASRSPGLTYRGYTF.